This T cell receptor beta chain was recorded in a study of T cells in Graves' hyperthyroidism and ophthalmopathy. Overall study: It was at initial diagnosis, before any treatment, that peripheral blood was collected. The study, taken as a whole, reports: Ophthalmopathy was predicted by the model a median of about six months ahead of onset. Among thyroid clonotypes expanded above 0.001, most also appeared in blood.

Researchers amplified the TCR beta CDR3 regions from RNA transcripts. Primed by the HTBI set, a first-round RT-PCR was run on the TCR CDR3. A single record per CDR3 protein comes from TCRdb applying MiXCR to the multiplex PCR reads. The data contain approximately 400,000 distinct CDR3 sequences, approximately 12% of them seen just once; the ten biggest clones take up roughly 20%. V was trimmed by 4 bases and J by 4 bases, leaving 17 bases between them. The germline gives CDR1 SGHAT, CDR2 FQNNGV. This CDR3 is 16 amino acids long. At least ten counts were recorded for this clonotype. Its antigen remains unknown. The source of the PBMCs was 9.5 to 10 ml of fresh peripheral blood.

Sequencing was done on a sample of blood. This receptor was obtained from a man aged 25 to 45 with Graves' hyperthyroidism that later progressed to Graves' ophthalmopathy. V is TRBV11-2 and J is TRBJ2-1; a possible D gene is TRBD2 (5 bases). CDR3 DNA: TGTGCCAGCAGCTGGTCGGCGGGCAATACGTACAATGAGCAGTTCTTC. Its protein is CASSWSAGNTYNEQFF.